The clone carrying this T cell receptor (beta chain) was detected ten times or more. Sampling of bone marrow took place during active disease in every patient. Molecular barcoded adaptors covering alpha/delta and beta/gamma chains were used on 400 to 450 ng RNA. One entry per CDR3 protein results from TCRdb running MiXCR on the reads. This sample yields more than 70,000 distinct CDR3 sequences, of which roughly 21% are seen a single time; roughly an eighth belongs to the top ten. This CDR3 is 14 amino acids long. V dropped 1 base and J dropped 2 bases, with 8 bases sitting between them. Germline CDR1 reads SGHTA; CDR2 reads FQGNSA. The data were taken from a study of read filtering for tumor transcriptome and immune sequencing. Turning to the study itself: Patients were about 17 male and some 13 female, mean age around 66 years, range about 47 to 85. Per sample, TCR-region reads ranged about 3.5 to 11 million by IR-seq, roughly 80 to 1273 by RNA-seq. R-ISS stage counts were eight or nine for I, about 17 for II, 6 or 7 for III.

This chain links TRBV7-2 with TRBJ1-1; D ambiguous. This sequence originates from a donor aged 40 or over with multiple myeloma. Source material: a population of CD138-negative cells sorted from bone marrow. CDR3 region: CASSLVHLNTEAFF. DNA for the CDR3: TGTGCCAGCAGCTTAGTACACCTCAACACTGAAGCTTTCTTT. Combining the CDR3 with reference TRBV7-2 and TRBJ1-1 gives the whole variable domain GAGVSQSPSNKVTEKGKDVELRCDPISGHTALYWYRQSLGQGLEFLIYFQGNSAPDKSGLPSDRFSAERTGGSVSTLTIQRTQQEDSAVYLCASSLVHLNTEAFFGQGTRLTVV.